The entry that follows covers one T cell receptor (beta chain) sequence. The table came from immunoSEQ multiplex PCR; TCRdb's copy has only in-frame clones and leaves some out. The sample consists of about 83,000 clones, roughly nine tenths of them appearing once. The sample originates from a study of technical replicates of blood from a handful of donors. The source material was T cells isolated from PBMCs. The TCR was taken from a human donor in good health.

The CDR3 is CASGFSGGLADTQYF. CDR3 bases: TGTGCTAGTGGTTTCTCAGGGGGCCTAGCAGATACGCAGTATTTT. The chain has TRBV12-5 and TRBJ2-3; 8 bases map to TRBD1. This CDR3 is built from 15 residues. The V gene end was trimmed by 3 bases and the J gene end by 4 bases; junction bases not matched to a gene: 6. Germline CDR1 is LGHNT and CDR2 is FRNRAP.